These 8 T cell receptor beta chains were all obtained from the same sample, sequenced in a study of cytomegalovirus exposure and HLA in healthy donors. The PCR used 60 Vbeta and 13 Jbeta primers. Sequencing was performed with immunoSEQ multiplex PCR; in TCRdb, only in-frame clones are kept and a portion is missing. The sample lists roughly 190,000 clones, roughly 84% occurring once. Sample: PBMCs. Source of these receptors: a woman aged 50 to 65 in good health and CMV-seropositive.

CDR3 sequence: CASSQGMTEAFF. CDR3 DNA sequence: TGTGCCAGCAGCCAAGGAATGACAGAAGCTTTCTTT. This chain uses TRBV5-4 with TRBJ1-1; D unresolved. This CDR3 spans 12 amino acids. V dropped 4 bases and J dropped 8 bases, with 12 bases sitting between them. Germline-derived CDR1 and CDR2 are SGHNT and YYREEE (reference sequence).

In its sample, this clone was seen once. The V and J genes are TRBV10-1 and TRBJ2-7; D gene uncertain. Germline V gene lookup returns CDR1 WNHNN and CDR2 SYGVQD (reference sequence). With 2 bases removed from V and 6 bases from J, the gap between germline ends came to 26 bases. The CDR3 has 18 amino acids. CDR3 region: CASSEGSITEYFSCEQYF. As DNA, the CDR3 is TGCGCCAGCAGTGAGGGGTCGATTACGGAGTATTTTTCGTGCGAGCAGTACTTC.

The genes are TRBV7-2 and TRBJ1-1; no clear D. There are 13 residues in the CDR3. V gave up 5 bases and J gave up 8 bases, with 15 bases separating them. Germline CDR1 and CDR2: SGHTA and FQGNSA. The CDR3 sequence is CASSIGREREAFF. The CDR3 DNA sequence: TGTGCCAGCAGCATAGGACGGGAGAGGGAAGCTTTCTTT. The variable domain in full, completed from reference TRBV7-2 and TRBJ1-1, reads GAGVSQSPSNKVTEKGKDVELRCDPISGHTALYWYRQSLGQGLEFLIYFQGNSAPDKSGLPSDRFSAERTGGSVSTLTIQRTQQEDSAVYLCASSIGREREAFFGQGTRLTVV.

The chain uses TRBV27 and TRBJ1-6, with TRBD1 identical over 7 bases. Germline V gene data show CDR1 as MNHEY and CDR2 as SMNVEV (reference sequence). The CDR3 consists of 14 residues. The J segment lost 10 bases and the V segment lost 5 bases, leaving 8 bases of the junction unmatched. The DNA for the CDR3 is TGTGCCAGCAGTGTGACAGGGAGAAACTCACCCCTCCACTTT. It yields the protein CASSVTGRNSPLHF.

The V and J genes are TRBV28 and TRBJ2-5, with 10 bases aligning to TRBD2. V lost 5 bases to trimming and J lost 5 bases; unmatched junction nucleotides: 5. This CDR3 region has 14 residues. Germline CDR1 MDHEN, CDR2 SYDVKM. The CDR3 is CASSGTSAIETQYF. The CDR3 DNA sequence: TGTGCCAGCAGTGGGACTAGCGCGATCGAGACCCAGTACTTC.

Only one count was recorded for this clone. The V gene is TRBV6-1, the J gene TRBJ2-7, with 9 bases aligning to TRBD1. Germline CDR1 and CDR2: MNHNS and SASEGT. CDR3 size: 14 residues. The junction had 8 bases not matched to a gene; V was cut back by 8 bases and J by 3 bases. The CDR3 loop reads CASRFGQGFYEQYF. CDR3 coding DNA: TGTGCCAGCCGTTTCGGACAGGGGTTCTACGAGCAGTACTTC.

The chain joins TRBV2 to TRBJ2-3; no reliable D call. Trimming left V 4 bases short and J 2 bases short, with 13 bases between. CDR1 is SNHLY and CDR2 is FYNNEI in the germline V gene. The CDR3 extends over 15 amino acids. The CDR3 DNA reads TGTGCCAGCAGTGGTCCAGGATCGAACACAGATACGCAGTATTTT. This encodes CASSGPGSNTDTQYF.

The rearrangement joins TRBV7-9 to TRBJ2-7; tentatively, D is TRBD1 (5 bases). Trimming took 2 bases from V and 0 from J, leaving 14 bases between them. There are 16 residues in the CDR3. CDR1 SEHNR and CDR2 FQNEAQ come from the germline V gene (reference sequence). CDR3: CASSLILTGLSYEQYF. The CDR3 coding sequence is TGTGCCAGCAGCTTAATCCTTACAGGCCTCTCCTACGAGCAGTACTTC.